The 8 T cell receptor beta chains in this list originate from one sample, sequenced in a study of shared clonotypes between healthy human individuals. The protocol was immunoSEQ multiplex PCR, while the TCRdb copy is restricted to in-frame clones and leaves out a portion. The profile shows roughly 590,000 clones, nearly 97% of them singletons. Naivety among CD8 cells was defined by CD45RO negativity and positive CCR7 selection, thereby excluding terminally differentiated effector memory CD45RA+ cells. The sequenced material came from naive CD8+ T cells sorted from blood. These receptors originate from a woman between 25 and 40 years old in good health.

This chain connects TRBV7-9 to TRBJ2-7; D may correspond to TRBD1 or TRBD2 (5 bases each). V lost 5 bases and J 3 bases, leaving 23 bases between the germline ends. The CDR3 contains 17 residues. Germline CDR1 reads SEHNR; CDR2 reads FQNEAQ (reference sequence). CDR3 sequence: CASSPPIWVGPHYEQYF. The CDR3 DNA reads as TGTGCCAGCAGCCCCCCCATCTGGGTGGGACCCCACTACGAGCAGTACTTC.

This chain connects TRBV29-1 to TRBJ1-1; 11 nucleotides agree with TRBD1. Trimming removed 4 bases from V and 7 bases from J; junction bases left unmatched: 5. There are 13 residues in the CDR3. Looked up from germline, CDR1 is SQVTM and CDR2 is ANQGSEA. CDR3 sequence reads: CSVGWTGGFEAFF. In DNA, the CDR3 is TGCAGCGTTGGATGGACAGGGGGCTTTGAAGCTTTCTTT. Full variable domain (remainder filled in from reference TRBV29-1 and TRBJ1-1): SAVISQKPSRDICQRGTSLTIQCQVDSQVTMMFWYRQQPGQSLTLIATANQGSEATYESGFVIDKFPISRPNLTFSTLTVSNMSPEDSSIYLCSVGWTGGFEAFFGQGTRLTVV.

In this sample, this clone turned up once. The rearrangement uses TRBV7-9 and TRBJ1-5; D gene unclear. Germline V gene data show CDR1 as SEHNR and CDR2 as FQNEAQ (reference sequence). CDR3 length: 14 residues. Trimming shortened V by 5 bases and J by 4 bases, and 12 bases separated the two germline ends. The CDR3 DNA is TGTGCCAGCAGCCACTTAGCAGATAATCAGCCCCAGCATTTT. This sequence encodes CASSHLADNQPQHF.

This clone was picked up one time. CDR3: CASSLRTAVANTGELFF. The CDR3 coding sequence is TGTGCCAGCAGCCTAAGGACAGCGGTCGCGAACACCGGGGAGCTGTTTTTT. The V and J genes are TRBV7-9 and TRBJ2-2, with D tentatively TRBD1 (6 bases). V was pared by 5 bases and J by 0 bases, with 16 bases between. CDR3 length: 17 amino acids. Germline loops: CDR1 SEHNR, CDR2 FQNEAQ (reference sequence).

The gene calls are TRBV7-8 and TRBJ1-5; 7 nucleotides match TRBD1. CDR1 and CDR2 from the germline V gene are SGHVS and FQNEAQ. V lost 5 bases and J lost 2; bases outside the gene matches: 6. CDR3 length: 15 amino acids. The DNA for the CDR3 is TGTGCCAGCAGCCATAGTGGACAGGGCAATCAGCCCCAGCATTTT. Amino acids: CASSHSGQGNQPQHF.

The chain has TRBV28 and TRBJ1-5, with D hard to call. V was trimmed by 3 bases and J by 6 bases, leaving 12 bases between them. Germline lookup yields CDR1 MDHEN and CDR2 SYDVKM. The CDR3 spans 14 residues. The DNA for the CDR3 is TGTGCCAGCAGTTTCCGCTCGTCCATTCAGCCCCAGCATTTT. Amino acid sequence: CASSFRSSIQPQHF. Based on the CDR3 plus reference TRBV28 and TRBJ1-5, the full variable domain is DVKVTQSSRYLVKRTGEKVFLECVQDMDHENMFWYRQDPGLGLRLIYFSYDVKMKEKGDIPEGYSVSREKKERFSLILESASTNQTSMYLCASSFRSSIQPQHFGDGTRLSIL.

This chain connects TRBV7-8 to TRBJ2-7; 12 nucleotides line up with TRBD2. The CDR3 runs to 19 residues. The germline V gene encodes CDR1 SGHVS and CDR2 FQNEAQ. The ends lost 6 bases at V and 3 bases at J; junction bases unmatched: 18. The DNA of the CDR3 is TGTGCCAGCAGTCTAGCACTAGCGGGAGGCCGCAGAATTAACTACGAGCAGTACTTC. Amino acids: CASSLALAGGRRINYEQYF.

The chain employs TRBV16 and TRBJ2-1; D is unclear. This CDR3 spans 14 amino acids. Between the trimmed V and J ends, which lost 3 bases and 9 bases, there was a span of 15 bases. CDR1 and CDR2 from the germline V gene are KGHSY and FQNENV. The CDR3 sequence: CASSHRSTSPEQFF. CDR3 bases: TGTGCCAGCAGCCATCGGTCGACCTCCCCTGAGCAGTTCTTC.